The 16 T cell receptor beta chains reported below all come from one sample, sequenced in a study of technical replicates of blood from a handful of donors (TCRdb year 2017). The method behind the library was the immunoSEQ multiplex PCR assay. TCRdb mirrors the immuneACCESS table, restricted to in-frame sequences. Some clones are absent from its copies; in checked studies, under half trace to an unresolved V gene, and the reason for the others is unknown. The sample records about 85,000 clones, approximately 94% of which are singletons. Around 0.25% of the sample comes from the top ten. The source material was T cells isolated from PBMCs. The source of these receptors is a human donor in good health.

The chain couples TRBV5-1 to TRBJ2-3, with D possibly being TRBD2 (6 bases). The CDR3 is made up of 16 amino acids. The germline CDR1 and CDR2 sequences are SGHRS and YFSETQ. The V end lost 3 bases, the J end lost 0 bases, and 14 bases lay between the germline ends. The CDR3 sequence is CASSSPKGTSTDTQYF. For the CDR3, the DNA is TGCGCCAGCAGCTCCCCCAAGGGGACTAGCACAGATACGCAGTATTTT.

The chain recombines TRBV28 with TRBJ1-2; 8 positions match TRBD1. The CDR3 is 14 residues long. The V gene's germline CDR1 is MDHEN and CDR2 SYDVKM. The ends lost 2 bases at V and 6 bases at J; junction bases unmatched: 5. CDR3 nucleotide sequence: TGTGCCAGCAGTTTACGGGGCAGGGGGCATGGCTACACCTTC. It is translated as CASSLRGRGHGYTF.

In this sample, this clone turned up once. The chain employs TRBV7-9 and TRBJ1-1; D remains unclear. The CDR3 sequence is 18 residues long. Trimming took 3 bases from V and 11 from J, leaving 31 bases between them. Germline CDR1 is SEHNR and CDR2 is FQNEAQ (reference sequence). The CDR3 is CASSFGGTSSPNLRAAFF. In DNA, the CDR3 is TGTGCCAGCAGCTTTGGCGGCACCTCCTCTCCCAATCTGAGGGCCGCTTTCTTT.

This sequence joins TRBV6-5 and TRBJ1-1, with D possibly matching TRBD1 (5 bases). This CDR3 is built from 16 residues. V was clipped by 0 bases and J by 2 bases, with 13 bases between them. Germline CDR1 and CDR2: MNHEY and SVGAGI. CDR3 amino acids: CASSYSKGVFNTEAFF. The CDR3 nucleotides are TGTGCCAGCAGTTACTCGAAAGGGGTGTTTAACACTGAAGCTTTCTTT.

The chain couples TRBV5-4 to TRBJ2-6; D perhaps matches TRBD1 (5 bases). CDR3 length equals 15 residues. Germline V gene lookup returns CDR1 SGHNT and CDR2 YYREEE (reference sequence). V lost 7 bases, J lost 2 bases, and 13 bases lay in between. CDR3 sequence reads: CASFEGATGANVLTF. DNA of the CDR3: TGTGCCAGCTTCGAAGGGGCCACTGGGGCCAACGTCCTGACTTTC.

This clone was seen a single time. This sequence joins TRBV4-1 and TRBJ2-7; TRBD2 agrees at 9 bases. Germline values: CDR1 MGHRA, CDR2 YSYEKL. The CDR3 length is 17 residues. V trimming: 0 bases; J trimming: 0 bases; junction bases outside the gene matches: 6. The CDR3 DNA reads as TGCGCCAGCAGCCAAGATGCGACTAGCGGAATCTCCTACGAGCAGTACTTC. The encoded protein is CASSQDATSGISYEQYF.

The chain combines TRBV5-1 with TRBJ2-3; 10 bases map to TRBD2. The germline CDR1 and CDR2 sequences are SGHRS and YFSETQ. The CDR3 has 16 residues. The V and J ends lost 1 base and 4 bases, in that order; junction bases with no gene match: 6. CDR3 coding DNA: TGCGCCAGCAGCTTGTGGACTAGCGGAGCGGCAGATACGCAGTATTTT. This sequence encodes CASSLWTSGAADTQYF.

The chain employs TRBV6-5 and TRBJ1-2; perhaps TRBD1 as D (6 bases). The CDR3 totals 14 residues. Germline V gives CDR1 MNHEY, CDR2 SVGAGI. V was trimmed by 0 bases and J by 8 bases, leaving 13 bases between them. The CDR3, as DNA: TGTGCCAGCAGTTACTCGTTACAGGGTCGGGGCTACACCTTC. Translation gives CASSYSLQGRGYTF.

The chain combines TRBV7-2 with TRBJ1-5; D is unresolved. The ends were cut back, 2 bases at V and 4 bases at J, with 9 bases in the middle. Germline V lookup: CDR1 SGHTA, CDR2 FQGNSA. The CDR3 length is 14 residues. CDR3 amino acids: CASSLRPGNQPQHF. In DNA, the CDR3 is TGTGCCAGCAGCTTAAGGCCGGGGAATCAGCCCCAGCATTTT.

The sample holds one count of this clone. V gene TRBV7-9 combines with J gene TRBJ1-1; D is undetermined. The CDR3 totals 12 residues. Trimming took 4 bases from V and 1 from J, leaving 4 bases between them. Germline V lookup: CDR1 SEHNR, CDR2 FQNEAQ (reference sequence). CDR3 sequence reads: CASSSRNTEAFF. CDR3 DNA sequence: TGTGCCAGCAGCTCCAGGAACACTGAAGCTTTCTTT.

V and J are TRBV19 and TRBJ2-7; 8 nucleotides match TRBD1. The trim removed 3 bases at V and 3 bases at J, leaving 1 base unmatched. Germline loops: CDR1 LNHDA, CDR2 SQIVND (reference sequence). CDR3 size: 13 residues. CDR3 DNA sequence: TGTGCCAGTAGTATCACAGGGGGCTACGAGCAGTACTTC. Amino acid sequence: CASSITGGYEQYF.

The chain combines TRBV10-3 with TRBJ2-6; 7 nucleotides match TRBD1. Germline V gives CDR1 ENHRY, CDR2 SYGVKD. This CDR3 is 13 amino acids long. V lost 10 bases to trimming and J lost 9 bases; unmatched junction nucleotides: 9. For the CDR3, the DNA is TGTGCCAACACCCCCGGGACAGACAACGTCCTGACTTTC. It is translated as CANTPGTDNVLTF.

The genes are TRBV4-2 and TRBJ2-1, with TRBD2 matching 8 bases. Germline V CDR1 and CDR2: LGHNA, YNFKEQ. The trim removed 0 bases at V and 0 bases at J, leaving 16 bases unmatched. This CDR3 is 21 amino acids long. DNA of the CDR3: TGTGCCAGCAGCCAAGACGGTGAGCGGGAGCCACTCAAGAGCTCCTACAATGAGCAGTTCTTC. Protein sequence: CASSQDGEREPLKSSYNEQFF.

The chain couples TRBV28 to TRBJ2-5; a weak D match, TRBD1 (5 bases). V was clipped by 5 bases and J by 5 bases, with 24 bases between them. Germline loops: CDR1 MDHEN, CDR2 SYDVKM. This CDR3 is 17 amino acids long. The chain's CDR3 is CASSIPQAGLKSETQYF. The CDR3 DNA sequence: TGTGCCAGCAGTATCCCACAGGCAGGGCTAAAAAGTGAGACCCAGTACTTC.

This clone was found once. This chain links TRBV7-8 with TRBJ2-7; 11 bases align to TRBD1. J gave up 1 base and V 2 bases, and 7 bases lay outside the gene matches. The CDR3 is 17 residues long. Germline-derived CDR1 and CDR2 are SGHVS and FQNEAQ. The CDR3, as DNA: TGTGCCAGCAGCTTAACCCTCGGGACAGGGGGTTCCTACGAGCAGTACTTC. Translation gives CASSLTLGTGGSYEQYF.

The V gene is TRBV6-5, the J gene TRBJ1-2, with no clear D. The CDR3 has 14 residues. The V gene's germline CDR1 is MNHEY and CDR2 SVGAGI. The V gene lost 0 bases and the J gene lost 6 bases, with 11 bases spanning the gap. CDR3: CASSYSSLAHGYTF. DNA for the CDR3: TGTGCCAGCAGTTACTCGAGCTTAGCCCATGGCTACACCTTC.